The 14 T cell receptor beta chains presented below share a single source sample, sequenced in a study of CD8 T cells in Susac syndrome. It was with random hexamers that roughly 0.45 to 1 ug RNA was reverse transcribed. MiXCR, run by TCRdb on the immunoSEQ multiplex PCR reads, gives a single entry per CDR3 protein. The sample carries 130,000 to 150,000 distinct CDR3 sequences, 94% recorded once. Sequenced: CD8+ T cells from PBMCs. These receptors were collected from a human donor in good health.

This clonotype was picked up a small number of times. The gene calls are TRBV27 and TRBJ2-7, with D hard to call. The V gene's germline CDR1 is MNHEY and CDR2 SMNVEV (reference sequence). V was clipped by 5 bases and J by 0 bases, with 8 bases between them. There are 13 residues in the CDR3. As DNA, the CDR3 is TGTGCCAGCAGTCAGACGGGCTCCTACGAGCAGTACTTC. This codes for CASSQTGSYEQYF.

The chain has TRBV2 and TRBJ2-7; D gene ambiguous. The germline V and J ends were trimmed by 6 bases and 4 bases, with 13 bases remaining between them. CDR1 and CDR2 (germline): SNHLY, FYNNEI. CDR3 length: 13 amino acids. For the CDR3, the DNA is TGTGCCAGCAGGGGCCAAACAATTTACGAGCAGTACTTC. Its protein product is CASRGQTIYEQYF.

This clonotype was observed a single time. The chain's CDR3 is CASSLGLAREQYF. The CDR3 nucleotides read TGTGCCAGCAGCTTGGGACTAGCGCGTGAGCAGTACTTC. The genes are TRBV5-4 and TRBJ2-7; TRBD2 matches 8 bases. The germline gives CDR1 SGHNT, CDR2 YYREEE (reference sequence). V was pared by 0 bases and J by 7 bases, with 3 bases of the junction left unmatched. The CDR3 runs 13 residues. Full variable domain (outside the CDR3, taken from reference TRBV5-4 and TRBJ2-7): ETGVTQSPTHLIKTRGQQVTLRCSSQSGHNTVSWYQQALGQGPQFIFQYYREEENGRGNFPPRFSGLQFPNYSSELNVNALELDDSALYLCASSLGLAREQYFGPGTRLTVT.

The CDR3 nucleotides read TGTGCCAGCAGCTTTGTTGAGGAGGGAAAGGGACCCTACACCTTC. It specifies CASSFVEEGKGPYTF. The chain couples TRBV7-9 to TRBJ1-2; D perhaps matches TRBD1 (5 bases). The CDR3 runs 15 residues. Germline loops: CDR1 SEHNR, CDR2 FQNEAQ (reference sequence). The V end was cut by 3 bases, the J end by 10 bases, with 21 bases between.

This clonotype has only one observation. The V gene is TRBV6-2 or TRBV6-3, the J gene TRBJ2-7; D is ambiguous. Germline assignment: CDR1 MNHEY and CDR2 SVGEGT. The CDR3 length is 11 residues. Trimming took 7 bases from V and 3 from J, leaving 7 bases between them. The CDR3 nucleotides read TGTGCCAGCAAGGAAAACTACGAGCAGTACTTC. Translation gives CASKENYEQYF.

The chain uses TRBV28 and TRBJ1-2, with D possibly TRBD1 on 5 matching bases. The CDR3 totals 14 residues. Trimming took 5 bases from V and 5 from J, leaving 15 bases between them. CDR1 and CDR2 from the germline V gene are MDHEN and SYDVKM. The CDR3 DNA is TGTGCCAGCAGTATTACAGGACTTTCATATGGCTACACCTTC. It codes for CASSITGLSYGYTF.

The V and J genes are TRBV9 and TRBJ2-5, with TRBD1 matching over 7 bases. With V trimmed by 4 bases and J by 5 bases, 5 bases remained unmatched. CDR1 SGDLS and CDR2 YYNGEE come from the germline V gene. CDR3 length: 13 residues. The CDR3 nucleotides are TGTGCCAGCAGCACAGGGGACCTGGAGACCCAGTACTTC. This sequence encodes CASSTGDLETQYF. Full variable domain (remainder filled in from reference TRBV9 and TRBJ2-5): DSGVTQTPKHLITATGQRVTLRCSPRSGDLSVYWYQQSLDQGLQFLIQYYNGEERAKGNILERFSAQQFPDLHSELNLSSLELGDSALYFCASSTGDLETQYFGPGTRLLVL.

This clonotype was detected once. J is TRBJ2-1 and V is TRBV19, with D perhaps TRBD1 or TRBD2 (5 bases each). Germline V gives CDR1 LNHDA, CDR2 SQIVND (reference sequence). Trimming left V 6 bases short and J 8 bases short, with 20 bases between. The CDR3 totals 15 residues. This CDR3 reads CASRDGTSLLYEQFF. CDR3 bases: TGTGCCAGTAGAGATGGGACGTCACTCCTTTATGAGCAGTTCTTC.

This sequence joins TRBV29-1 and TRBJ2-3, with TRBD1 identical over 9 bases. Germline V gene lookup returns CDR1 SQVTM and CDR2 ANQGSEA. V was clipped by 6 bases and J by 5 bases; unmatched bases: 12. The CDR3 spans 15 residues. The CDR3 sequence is CSVETGGADLDTQYF. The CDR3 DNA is TGCAGCGTGGAAACAGGGGGCGCCGATTTAGATACGCAGTATTTT.

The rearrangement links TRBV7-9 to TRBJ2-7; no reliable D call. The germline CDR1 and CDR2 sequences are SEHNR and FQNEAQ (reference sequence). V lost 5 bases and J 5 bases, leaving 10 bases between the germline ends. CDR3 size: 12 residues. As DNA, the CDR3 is TGTGCCAGCAGCGCGGCCGGTGACGAGCAGTACTTC. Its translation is CASSAAGDEQYF.

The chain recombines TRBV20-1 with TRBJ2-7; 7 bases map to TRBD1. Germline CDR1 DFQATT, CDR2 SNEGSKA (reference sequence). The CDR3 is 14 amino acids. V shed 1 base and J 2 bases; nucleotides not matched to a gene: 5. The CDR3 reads CSARGRDSTYEQYF. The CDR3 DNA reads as TGCAGTGCTAGAGGCCGGGACAGTACCTACGAGCAGTACTTC.

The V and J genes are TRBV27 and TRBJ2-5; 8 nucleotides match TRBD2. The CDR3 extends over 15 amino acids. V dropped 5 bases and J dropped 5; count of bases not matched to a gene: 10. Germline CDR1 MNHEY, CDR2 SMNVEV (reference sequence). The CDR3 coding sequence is TGTGCCAGCAGTACGACTCGGGGGGGAGGCGAGACCCAGTACTTC. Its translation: CASSTTRGGGETQYF.

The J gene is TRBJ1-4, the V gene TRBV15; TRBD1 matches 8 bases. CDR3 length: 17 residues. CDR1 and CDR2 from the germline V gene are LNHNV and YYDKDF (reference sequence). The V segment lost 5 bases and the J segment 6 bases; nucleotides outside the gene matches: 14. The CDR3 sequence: CATSGGPGTGFYEKLFF. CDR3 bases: TGTGCCACCAGCGGCGGTCCCGGGACAGGCTTTTATGAAAAACTGTTTTTT.

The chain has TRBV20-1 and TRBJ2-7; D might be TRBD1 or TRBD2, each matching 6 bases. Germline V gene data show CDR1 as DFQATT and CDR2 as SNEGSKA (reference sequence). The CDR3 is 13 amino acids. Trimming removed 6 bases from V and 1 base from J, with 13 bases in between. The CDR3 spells CSAYGGGSYEQYF. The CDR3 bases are TGCAGTGCCTACGGGGGCGGTTCCTACGAGCAGTACTTC.